The 24 T cell receptor beta chains listed next were all sequenced from one sample in a study of CD4+ T cells in melanoma. Repertoires were generated with immunoSEQ multiplex PCR, while TCRdb's copy carries only in-frame clones and drops some. The table records 13,000 to 15,000 clones, roughly three quarters of them present only once. Sequencing was done on a sample of cells from a culture (not recorded whether cultured in vitro). The source is a human donor with melanoma.

The chain uses TRBV4-1 and TRBJ2-3; weak D call: TRBD2 (5 bases). The CDR3 is made up of 16 amino acids. V lost 0 bases and J lost 4, with 14 bases in between. Per the germline V gene, CDR1 is MGHRA and CDR2 is YSYEKL. In DNA, the CDR3 is TGCGCCAGCAGCCAAGAAGAGGGTAGGAAGCCAGATACGCAGTATTTT. Amino acid sequence: CASSQEEGRKPDTQYF.

This clone was detected only once. V and J are TRBV6-5 and TRBJ1-4; 7 bases map to TRBD1. The germline gives CDR1 MNHEY, CDR2 SVGAGI. Germline trimming cut 5 bases from V and 5 bases from J; bases unmatched to any gene: 5. This CDR3 is built from 14 residues. The CDR3 spells CASSPTGDNEKLFF. In DNA form, the CDR3 reads TGTGCCAGCAGTCCTACAGGGGACAATGAAAAACTGTTTTTT.

The J gene is TRBJ2-1, the V gene TRBV6-5; no firm D call. Germline CDR1 and CDR2: MNHEY and SVGAGI. This CDR3 contains 13 residues. Trimming shortened V by 5 bases and J by 3 bases, and 8 bases separated the two germline ends. The CDR3 DNA is TGTGCCAGCAGTCAAGACCACTACAATGAGCAGTTCTTC. This encodes CASSQDHYNEQFF.

The V gene is TRBV5-1, the J gene TRBJ2-7, with D possibly being TRBD1 (6 bases). This CDR3 has 16 residues. With 0 bases removed from V and 0 bases from J, the gap between germline ends came to 13 bases. In germline, CDR1 is SGHRS, CDR2 YFSETQ. CDR3 amino acids: CASSLGTAESSYEQYF. In DNA form, the CDR3 reads TGCGCCAGCAGCTTGGGGACAGCCGAGAGCTCCTACGAGCAGTACTTC.

This chain connects TRBV30 to TRBJ1-2; D remains ambiguous. CDR3 length: 16 amino acids. V was pared by 2 bases and J by 3 bases, with 19 bases between. Germline V gene lookup returns CDR1 GTSNPN and CDR2 SVGIG (reference sequence). CDR3: CAWSFYVSRRDYGYTF. The CDR3 nucleotides read TGTGCCTGGAGTTTTTATGTTTCCCGGCGAGACTATGGCTACACCTTC.

This clone was seen only a few times. The chain uses TRBV11-2 and TRBJ2-7; D is perhaps TRBD1 (6 bases). CDR1 is SGHAT, CDR2 FQNNGV, per germline. The CDR3 is 12 amino acids. The V end was cut by 6 bases, the J end by 4 bases, with 10 bases between. The CDR3 spells CASRQGGYEQYF. The CDR3 DNA follows: TGTGCCAGCAGACAGGGTGGGTACGAGCAGTACTTC.

The rearrangement joins TRBV12-5 to TRBJ2-5, with 8 bases that match TRBD1. Germline trimming cut 5 bases from V and 1 base from J; bases unmatched to any gene: 3. CDR3 length: 14 amino acids. The germline gives CDR1 LGHNT, CDR2 FRNRAP. The CDR3 DNA sequence: TGTGCTAGTGGTCTCAGGGGGCCCCAAGAGACCCAGTACTTC. The encoded protein is CASGLRGPQETQYF.

The chain has TRBV30 and TRBJ2-2, with D tentatively TRBD1 (6 bases). The CDR3 sequence is 16 residues long. V was pared by 1 base and J by 3 bases, with 15 bases between. Per the germline V gene, CDR1 is GTSNPN and CDR2 is SVGIG (reference sequence). In nucleotides, the CDR3 is TGTGCCTGGAGTGCCCTAGGACAGACGGACACCGGGGAGCTGTTTTTT. It codes for CAWSALGQTDTGELFF.

In nucleotides, the CDR3 is TGTGCCAGCAGACTAGCGGGGGTATCCTACAATGAGCAGTTCTTC. This codes for CASRLAGVSYNEQFF. The rearrangement links TRBV6-5 to TRBJ2-1, with 11 bases that match TRBD2. Germline assignment: CDR1 MNHEY and CDR2 SVGAGI. The V and J ends lost 6 bases and 1 base, in that order; junction bases with no gene match: 2. The length of the CDR3 is 15 residues.

The chain couples TRBV5-1 to TRBJ1-2, with 8 positions matching TRBD1. The germline V gene has CDR1 SGHRS and CDR2 YFSETQ. V was pared by 0 bases and J by 7 bases, with 8 bases of the junction left unmatched. The CDR3 is 15 residues long. CDR3 sequence: CASSLGVDRVTGYTF. The CDR3 DNA reads as TGCGCCAGCAGCTTGGGCGTGGACAGGGTGACTGGCTACACCTTC.

The chain is built from TRBV6-5 and TRBJ2-1; the D gene is possibly TRBD1 (6 bases). The CDR3 spans 15 residues. The germline V and J ends were trimmed by 6 bases and 1 base, with 13 bases remaining between them. The germline V gene encodes CDR1 MNHEY and CDR2 SVGAGI. CDR3 sequence (DNA): TGTGCCAGCAGCCTCCAGGGGTCGTCCTACAATGAGCAGTTCTTC. Translating gives CASSLQGSSYNEQFF.

This chain connects TRBV2 to TRBJ2-7; TRBD2 aligns across 15 bases. The CDR3 has 15 residues. Trimming cost V 5 bases and J 3 bases; bases outside gene matches: 2. Germline V lookup: CDR1 SNHLY, CDR2 FYNNEI. CDR3 region: CASSMGLAGGYEQYF. For the CDR3, the DNA is TGTGCCAGCAGTATGGGACTAGCGGGGGGCTACGAGCAGTACTTC.

The chain recombines TRBV9 with TRBJ2-2; no reliable D call. CDR1 is SGDLS and CDR2 is YYNGEE in the germline V gene. CDR3 length equals 12 residues. The V end was cut by 1 base, the J end by 4 bases, with 2 bases between. Written as DNA, the CDR3 is TGTGCCAGCAGCGTAAGCACCGGGGAGCTGTTTTTT. It yields the protein CASSVSTGELFF.

The chain has TRBV6-4 and TRBJ2-2, with 10 bases identical to TRBD1. Germline V gives CDR1 MRHNA, CDR2 SNTAGT. The ends lost 8 bases at V and 4 bases at J; junction bases unmatched: 7. The CDR3 totals 15 residues. The CDR3 spells CASQDRGNGTGELFF. The CDR3 DNA sequence: TGTGCCAGCCAGGACAGGGGGAATGGCACCGGGGAGCTGTTTTTT.

The genes are TRBV14 and TRBJ2-3; the match to TRBD1 covers 8 bases. The V gene's germline CDR1 is SGHDN and CDR2 FVKESK. The V and J ends lost 3 bases and 8 bases, in that order; junction bases with no gene match: 10. There are 15 residues in the CDR3. CDR3 loop: CASSQGQAGPGTQYF. CDR3 sequence (DNA): TGTGCCAGCAGCCAGGGACAGGCGGGACCAGGTACGCAGTATTTT.

The chain joins TRBV18 to TRBJ2-5; D ambiguous. Germline lookup yields CDR1 KGHSH and CDR2 LQKENI. The germline V and J ends were trimmed by 0 bases and 7 bases, with 12 bases remaining between them. This CDR3 is 14 amino acids long. The CDR3 reads CASSPPDGARTQYF. In nucleotides, the CDR3 is TGTGCCAGCTCACCACCCGACGGTGCAAGGACCCAGTACTTC. The entire variable domain, with the rest obtained from reference TRBV18 and TRBJ2-5, is as follows: NAGVMQNPRHLVRRRGQEARLRCSPMKGHSHVYWYRQLPEEGLKFMVYLQKENIIDESGMPKERFSAEFPKEGPSILRIQQVVRGDSAAYFCASSPPDGARTQYFGPGTRLLVL.

The chain uses TRBV18 and TRBJ2-7; D is ambiguous. This CDR3 comprises 12 residues. Trimming pared 2 bases from V and 4 bases from J, leaving 6 bases between. Germline loops: CDR1 KGHSH, CDR2 LQKENI. CDR3 region: CASSPERYEQYF. For the CDR3, the DNA is TGTGCCAGCTCACCAGAACGATACGAGCAGTACTTC.

The chain combines TRBV19 with TRBJ1-5; D remains unclear. This CDR3 is built from 14 residues. The V end was cut by 1 base, the J end by 2 bases, with 6 bases between. Looked up from germline, CDR1 is LNHDA and CDR2 is SQIVND (reference sequence). The CDR3 nucleotides read TGTGCCAGTAGTATAGGGAGGGGCAATCAGCCCCAGCATTTT. Its translation is CASSIGRGNQPQHF. Looking up the rest from reference TRBV19 and TRBJ1-5 gives the full variable domain: DGGITQSPKYLFRKEGQNVTLSCEQNLNHDAMYWYRQDPGQGLRLIYYSQIVNDFQKGDIAEGYSVSREKKESFPLTVTSAQKNPTAFYLCASSIGRGNQPQHFGDGTRLSIL.

The chain joins TRBV7-6 to TRBJ1-6; the match to TRBD1 covers 9 bases. The germline gives CDR1 SGHVS, CDR2 FNYEAQ. V was pared by 7 bases and J by 7 bases, with 5 bases of the junction left unmatched. This CDR3 has 14 amino acids. As DNA, the CDR3 is TGTGCCAGCACCCTTGGACAGGGGAATTCACCCCTCCACTTT. Translation gives CASTLGQGNSPLHF.

The chain joins TRBV6-1 to TRBJ1-5, with D possibly TRBD1 on 5 matching bases. The germline V gene has CDR1 MNHNS and CDR2 SASEGT. V was pared by 7 bases and J by 1 base, with 11 bases between. This CDR3 is 14 amino acids long. CDR3 nucleotides: TGTGCCAGCACCCCGGGGGGGAGCAATCAGCCCCAGCATTTT. Residues: CASTPGGSNQPQHF.

The rearrangement joins TRBV9 to TRBJ1-4; 10 nucleotides agree with TRBD1. The CDR3 is made up of 14 amino acids. V shed 5 bases and J 8 bases; nucleotides not matched to a gene: 6. CDR1 and CDR2 (germline): SGDLS, YYNGEE. The CDR3 loop reads CASSRQGAGEKLFF. Written as DNA, the CDR3 is TGTGCCAGCAGTCGACAGGGGGCTGGGGAAAAACTGTTTTTT. Full variable domain (missing parts from reference TRBV9 and TRBJ1-4): DSGVTQTPKHLITATGQRVTLRCSPRSGDLSVYWYQQSLDQGLQFLIQYYNGEERAKGNILERFSAQQFPDLHSELNLSSLELGDSALYFCASSRQGAGEKLFFGSGTQLSVL.

The chain couples TRBV18 to TRBJ1-1, with a weak D call TRBD1 (5 bases). The CDR3 totals 15 residues. Looked up from germline, CDR1 is KGHSH and CDR2 is LQKENI. Trimming left V 2 bases short and J 8 bases short, with 18 bases between. As DNA, the CDR3 is TGTGCCAGCTCACCAGAGGGGCGATCCCTCGTGGAAGCTTTCTTT. It specifies CASSPEGRSLVEAFF.

This clone has more than one count but fewer than ten. CDR3 in amino acids: CASSEPDRAYGYTF. The CDR3 bases are TGTGCCAGCAGTGAACCGGACAGGGCCTATGGCTACACCTTC. The chain is built from TRBV6-1 and TRBJ1-2; 8 bases agree with TRBD1. Germline CDR1 and CDR2: MNHNS and SASEGT. Trimming cost V 2 bases and J 4 bases; bases outside gene matches: 3. CDR3 length equals 14 residues.

The chain links TRBV6-1 to TRBJ1-3, with D hard to call. The germline V gene encodes CDR1 MNHNS and CDR2 SASEGT. The CDR3 contains 12 residues. The V end was cut by 5 bases, the J end by 4 bases, with 6 bases between. The CDR3 protein is CASSRSGNTIYF. In DNA, the CDR3 is TGTGCCAGCAGTAGGAGCGGAAACACCATATATTTT.